Presented here are 9 T cell receptor beta chains from one specimen sequenced in a study of T cells in Graves' hyperthyroidism and ophthalmopathy. The CDR3 regions of TCR beta were amplified from RNA transcripts. The HTBI primer set served for first-round RT-PCR of the TCR CDR3. TCRdb used MiXCR to reprocess the multiplex PCR reads, holding one entry per CDR3 protein. The table lists some 490,000 distinct CDR3 sequences, roughly 16% of them singletons. The sequencing input was blood. All receptors come from a woman aged 25 to 45 with Graves' ophthalmopathy.

The V call is TRBV4-1, the J call TRBJ2-1; 10 bases are a match to TRBD2. Germline V gene sequence: CDR1 MGHRA, CDR2 YSYEKL. The CDR3 extends over 14 amino acids. V was pared by 8 bases and J by 8 bases, with 9 bases of the junction left unmatched. CDR3 sequence reads: CASRTSGRGDEQFF. For the CDR3, the DNA is TGCGCCAGCCGCACGAGCGGGAGGGGAGATGAGCAGTTCTTC.

There are many counts of this clonotype. The chain has TRBV11-2 and TRBJ2-3; D is undetermined. The CDR3 extends over 18 amino acids. Trimming cost V 0 bases and J 5 bases, with 21 bases left between them. Germline CDR1 reads SGHAT; CDR2 reads FQNNGV. For the CDR3, the DNA is TGTGCCAGCAGCTTAGACCCGCCGGGCCCAGGAGCCCAAGATACGCAGTATTTT. It encodes CASSLDPPGPGAQDTQYF.

Note on this clonotype: This may stem from a read error, because a much larger clone lies one nucleotide away. CDR3 in amino acids: CASPRTGDYEQCF. The CDR3 DNA reads as TGTGCCAGCCCAAGGACAGGGGACTACGAGCAGTGCTTC. V usage is TRBV2 and J usage is TRBJ2-7, with TRBD1 matching over 9 bases. CDR3 length: 13 amino acids. Germline CDR1 reads SNHLY; CDR2 reads FYNNEI. The full variable domain, with the rest looked up from reference TRBV2 and TRBJ2-7, is EPEVTQTPSHQVTQMGQEVILRCVPISNHLYFYWYRQILGQKVEFLVSFYNNEISEKSEIFDDQFSVERPDGSNFTLKIRSTKLEDSAMYFCASPRTGDYEQCFGPGTRLTVT.

This clonotype was seen ten or more times. This chain uses TRBV24-1 with TRBJ1-1; a possible D gene is TRBD1 (6 bases). The CDR3 covers 18 residues. Germline CDR1 and CDR2: KGHDR and SFDVKD. The V gene lost 12 bases and the J gene lost 0 bases, with 28 bases spanning the gap. CDR3 sequence: CAPSLLLNVDRLNTEAFF. The DNA of the CDR3 is TGTGCCCCCTCGCTTCTGCTTAATGTGGACAGACTGAACACTGAAGCTTTCTTT.

This clonotype has just a few counts. The J gene is TRBJ1-5, the V gene TRBV5-6; D gene unclear. Trimming took 0 bases from V and 5 from J, leaving 6 bases between them. The CDR3 has 13 amino acids. Germline lookup yields CDR1 SGHDT and CDR2 YYEEEE. The DNA of the CDR3 is TGTGCCAGCAGCTTGGAACAGCATCAGCCCCAGCATTTT. Its translation: CASSLEQHQPQHF.

There are many counts of this clonotype. V gene TRBV3-1 combines with J gene TRBJ1-4, with 7 bases that match TRBD1. Germline CDR1 reads LGHDT; CDR2 reads YNNKEL (reference sequence). CDR3 length: 14 amino acids. V dropped 2 bases and J dropped 3; count of bases not matched to a gene: 0. CDR3 sequence reads: CASSQQGANEKLFF. As DNA, the CDR3 is TGTGCCAGCAGCCAACAGGGGGCTAATGAAAAACTGTTTTTT.

This sequence joins TRBV10-1 and TRBJ2-7; tentative D call: TRBD1 (6 bases). The CDR3 length is 15 residues. V lost 0 bases and J lost 4, with 13 bases in between. Per the germline V gene, CDR1 is WNHNN and CDR2 is SYGVQD (reference sequence). The CDR3 DNA sequence: TGCGCCAGCAGTGAGTCCGAGGGGGAAGGGTACGAGCAGTACTTC. It translates to CASSESEGEGYEQYF.

At least ten counts were recorded for this clonotype. The chain carries TRBV12-3 or TRBV12-4 and TRBJ2-1; 9 bases map to TRBD2. The CDR3 totals 16 residues. J lost 0 bases, V lost 6 bases, and 6 bases had no gene match. CDR3 in amino acids: CASRDGLASSYNEQFF. CDR3 bases: TGTGCCAGCAGGGATGGACTAGCGAGCTCCTACAATGAGCAGTTCTTC.

The table lists this clonotype with a few counts. The J gene is TRBJ2-2, the V gene TRBV19; 7 bases match TRBD2. The germline V gene has CDR1 LNHDA and CDR2 SQIVND (reference sequence). V shed 9 bases and J 7 bases; nucleotides not matched to a gene: 8. The CDR3 loop spans 13 amino acids. This chain's CDR3 is CASSMGGIGELFF. Written as DNA, the CDR3 is TGTGCCAGCTCCATGGGGGGGATCGGGGAGCTGTTTTTT.